This T cell receptor (beta chain) was sequenced during a study of regulatory T cells in long-lasting Graves disease. Study-wide context: Antithyroid drug exposure in newly diagnosed Graves' patients had lasted under 3 months. General study results and limits: TRBV28 was favored in persistent disease, as were TRBJ1-2 and TRBJ2-5.

iRepertoire HTBI primers and Arm-PCR of CDR3 regions built TCR beta libraries. TCRdb re-analysed the multiplex PCR reads in MiXCR, keeping a single row per CDR3 protein. Of hundreds of thousands of distinct CDR3 sequences in the sample, 12% are singletons; the top ten hold around 9.3%. The CDR3 length is 14 residues. Germline V gene sequence: CDR1 SGHRS, CDR2 YFSETQ. The V end was cut by 6 bases, the J end by 7 bases, with 16 bases between. The time point: newly diagnosed GD, antithyroid drugs for less than 3 months. With RNA extracted from PBMCs as input, the TCR library was made. An endocrinology department located in Xi'an, China, was where the patients came from. Comments on this clonotype: Its antigen is not known.

These sequences were also reported in another study, on T cells in Graves' hyperthyroidism and ophthalmopathy. That paper adds: Over 18 months, lack of ophthalmopathy progression marked Graves' hyperthyroidism as stable.

The specimen was peripheral blood mononuclear cells (PBMCs), collected at new diagnosis, from a patient treated with antithyroid drugs. The TCR sequence derives from a young woman with Graves disease. The chain is built from TRBV5-1 and TRBJ2-2, with D hard to call. The CDR3 sequence is CASIRLLGGGELFF. CDR3 sequence (DNA): TGCGCCAGCATCAGACTCCTAGGCGGCGGGGAGCTGTTTTTT.